The 17 T cell receptor beta chains presented below share a single source sample, sequenced in a study of cytomegalovirus exposure and HLA in healthy donors. PCR involved 60 Vbeta and 13 Jbeta primers. Using immunoSEQ multiplex PCR, the repertoire was profiled, and TCRdb retains in-frame clones only, with some absent. There are 100,000 to 120,000 clones in the sample; around 79% occur only once, and approximately 1.3% lies in the top ten. Material: PBMCs. Every receptor here comes from a woman younger than 45 in good health and CMV-seronegative.

CDR3 sequence: CASSSRLSTDTQYF. The CDR3 nucleotides read TGTGCCAGCAGCTCCAGACTAAGCACAGATACGCAGTATTTT. The genes are TRBV7-3 and TRBJ2-3; perhaps TRBD2 as D (5 bases). The CDR3 sequence is 14 residues long. V was cut by 4 bases and J by 0 bases, with 8 bases left in between. From germline, CDR1 is SGHTA and CDR2 FQGTGA.

The CDR3 DNA follows: TGTGCCAGCAGTGCCGTGAGGGGCTACACCTTC. Translation: CASSAVRGYTF. The rearrangement uses TRBV25-1 and TRBJ1-2; D not resolved. The CDR3 totals 11 residues. V was shortened by 4 bases and J by 8 bases, with 8 bases between the two germline ends. Germline CDR1 is MGHDK and CDR2 is SYGVNS.

The gene calls are TRBV4-2 and TRBJ2-2; D may be TRBD2 (5 bases). Germline V gene data show CDR1 as LGHNA and CDR2 as YNFKEQ. This CDR3 has 16 residues. V was pared by 6 bases and J by 6 bases, with 20 bases between. As DNA, the CDR3 is TGTGCCAGCAGTAATGCTGATCTACTAGTATCCGGGGAGCTGTTTTTT. This codes for CASSNADLLVSGELFF.

This clone was seen more than once but under ten times. The chain joins TRBV28 to TRBJ2-5; a possible D gene is TRBD2 (6 bases). Germline CDR1 and CDR2: MDHEN and SYDVKM. The V gene lost 2 bases and the J gene lost 7 bases, with 14 bases spanning the gap. The CDR3 is made up of 14 amino acids. CDR3 nucleotides: TGTGCCAGCAGTTTAGGGACTGGCCTTTGGACCCAGTACTTC. It encodes CASSLGTGLWTQYF. Full variable domain (outside the CDR3, taken from reference TRBV28 and TRBJ2-5): DVKVTQSSRYLVKRTGEKVFLECVQDMDHENMFWYRQDPGLGLRLIYFSYDVKMKEKGDIPEGYSVSREKKERFSLILESASTNQTSMYLCASSLGTGLWTQYFGPGTRLLVL.

The chain combines TRBV29-1 with TRBJ2-3; 11 bases match TRBD2. The CDR3 is 15 residues long. Germline CDR1 reads SQVTM; CDR2 reads ANQGSEA. The ends lost 2 bases at V and 4 bases at J; junction bases unmatched: 5. The CDR3 DNA reads TGCAGCGTTGAATTAGCGGGAGGGAACCCAGATACGCAGTATTTT. Protein product: CSVELAGGNPDTQYF.

This clone was found a few times. This rearrangement joins TRBV12-5 to TRBJ1-2; unclear D gene. In germline, CDR1 is LGHNT, CDR2 FRNRAP. The CDR3 contains 12 residues. V lost 1 base to trimming and J lost 9 bases, with 9 bases between them. The CDR3 DNA follows: TGTGCTAGTGGTTTGGACCAGGCGAGCTACACCTTC. This encodes CASGLDQASYTF. The entire variable domain, with the rest obtained from reference TRBV12-5 and TRBJ1-2, is as follows: DARVTQTPRHKVTEMGQEVTMRCQPILGHNTVFWYRQTMMQGLELLAYFRNRAPLDDSGMPKDRFSAEMPDATLATLKIQPSEPRDSAVYFCASGLDQASYTFGSGTRLTVV.

This clone came up a few times. This chain joins TRBV5-4 and TRBJ2-7; D is perhaps TRBD2 (5 bases). The germline CDR1 and CDR2 sequences are SGHNT and YYREEE (reference sequence). V was trimmed by 0 bases and J by 3 bases, leaving 16 bases between them. This CDR3 is built from 16 residues. The chain's CDR3 is CASSLGGLSPGYEQYF. CDR3 in DNA: TGTGCCAGCAGCTTGGGAGGACTTTCCCCTGGCTACGAGCAGTACTTC.

This rearrangement joins TRBV15 to TRBJ2-5, with 9 bases identical to TRBD1. The J segment lost 5 bases and the V segment lost 1 base, leaving 5 bases of the junction unmatched. The CDR3 is made up of 15 amino acids. Germline V gene sequence: CDR1 LNHNV, CDR2 YYDKDF (reference sequence). The CDR3 DNA reads as TGTGCCACCAGCAGAGGCGGGACAGGGCGGGAGACCCAGTACTTC. Protein: CATSRGGTGRETQYF.

The rearrangement joins TRBV29-1 to TRBJ2-7; TRBD1 aligns across 12 bases. V lost 3 bases, J lost 5 bases, and 5 bases stayed unmatched. The germline gives CDR1 SQVTM, CDR2 ANQGSEA. The CDR3 is 14 residues long. CDR3 loop: CSVDPGQGAHEQYF. DNA for the CDR3: TGCAGCGTTGACCCGGGACAGGGGGCCCACGAGCAGTACTTC.

The rearrangement links TRBV28 to TRBJ1-1; TRBD1 agrees at 8 bases. V was clipped by 3 bases and J by 4 bases; unmatched bases: 7. The germline V gene encodes CDR1 MDHEN and CDR2 SYDVKM. The CDR3 runs to 15 residues. The CDR3 DNA reads as TGTGCCAGCAGTTTCACCCCAGGGGGCGGCACTGAAGCTTTCTTT. This translates into CASSFTPGGGTEAFF.

This sequence joins TRBV4-2 and TRBJ1-2; a weak D match, TRBD1 (5 bases). Germline assignment: CDR1 LGHNA and CDR2 YNFKEQ. This CDR3 region has 17 residues. The V end lost 4 bases, the J end lost 0 bases, and 18 bases lay between the germline ends. This CDR3 reads CASSRGGTGVSNYGYTF. The DNA for the CDR3 is TGTGCCAGCAGCCGGGGGGGGACTGGAGTCTCTAACTATGGCTACACCTTC.

The rearrangement links TRBV29-1 to TRBJ2-5; weak D call: TRBD1 (5 bases). Germline CDR1 is SQVTM and CDR2 is ANQGSEA. V was shortened by 4 bases and J by 5 bases, with 20 bases between the two germline ends. CDR3 length: 15 amino acids. CDR3: CSVGPIPQGTETQYF. CDR3 sequence (DNA): TGCAGCGTTGGACCGATCCCCCAGGGCACGGAGACCCAGTACTTC.

This chain connects TRBV18 to TRBJ2-7; 7 bases line up with TRBD1. The CDR3 covers 14 residues. V lost 6 bases to trimming and J lost 5 bases; unmatched junction nucleotides: 10. Germline values: CDR1 KGHSH, CDR2 LQKENI. The CDR3 loop reads CASSPIRDSHEQYF. The CDR3 nucleotides read TGTGCCAGCTCCCCAATCCGGGACAGTCACGAGCAGTACTTC.

The chain couples TRBV25-1 to TRBJ2-3; D possibly corresponds to TRBD2 (5 bases). Per the germline V gene, CDR1 is MGHDK and CDR2 is SYGVNS. The V and J ends lost 2 bases and 6 bases respectively, with 9 bases between them. The CDR3 extends over 13 amino acids. The chain's CDR3 is CASSEPPGDTQYF. The CDR3 DNA reads TGTGCCAGCAGTGAACCCCCGGGGGATACGCAGTATTTT.

Here the CDR3 DNA reads TGTGCCAGCAGCCAAACGGACAGGGGGCAAGAGACCCAGTACTTC. It is translated as CASSQTDRGQETQYF. The V call is TRBV4-2, the J call TRBJ2-5; 10 nucleotides match TRBD1. The germline V gene has CDR1 LGHNA and CDR2 YNFKEQ. V shed 2 bases and J 2 bases; nucleotides not matched to a gene: 2. The CDR3 is 15 residues long.

Only one count was recorded for this clone. The chain carries TRBV28 and TRBJ1-2, with D tentatively TRBD1 (5 bases). Trimming took off 4 bases at V and 4 bases at J, with 13 bases between the two ends. Germline CDR1 reads MDHEN; CDR2 reads SYDVKM. The CDR3 runs to 14 residues. DNA for the CDR3: TGTGCCAGCAGTTCGGCGGGGGGGACCTATGGCTACACCTTC. Protein sequence: CASSSAGGTYGYTF.

The V gene is TRBV5-4, the J gene TRBJ1-2, with D uncertain. V lost 0 bases and J 6 bases, leaving 15 bases between the germline ends. CDR1 and CDR2 (germline): SGHNT, YYREEE (reference sequence). This CDR3 spans 15 amino acids. CDR3 region: CASSLAFGEGHGYTF. Here the CDR3 DNA reads TGTGCCAGCAGCTTGGCTTTCGGGGAAGGTCATGGCTACACCTTC.